This T cell receptor (beta chain) comes out of a study of OX40 agonist ivuxolimab in advanced cancers. For context, the study as a whole: Ivuxolimab, which targeted the costimulatory receptor OX40 (CD134), was an agonistic, fully human IgG2 monoclonal antibody. Partial responses occurred in three dose-escalation patients: two with cutaneous melanoma and one with hepatocellular carcinoma. The paper describes the monotherapy dose-escalation part (N ≈ 50 patients) of the phase I trial of ivuxolimab. Of the roughly 52 patients in dose escalation, 19 had hepatocellular carcinoma, approximately 15 had melanoma, 9 had renal cell carcinoma and 9 had head and neck cancer. In the dose-escalation cohort, approximately 83% of patients were male, and the mean age was 60 years with a range of roughly 23 to 90. Prior anti-PD-1, anti-PD-L1 or anti-CTLA-4 therapy was permitted, and roughly two fifths of dose-escalation patients had received checkpoint inhibitors. Peripheral TCRbeta sequencing aimed to test whether ivuxolimab altered TCR sequence diversity and caused clonal T-cell expansion. Intravenous ivuxolimab was administered to patients every 2 weeks at six dose levels: 0.01, 0.1, 0.3, 1.5, 3 and 10 mg/kg. What the study reported, not specific to this receptor: Which antigens the clonally expanded peripheral T cells were specific for was not determined. At doses of 0.1 to 3.0 mg/kg, clonal expansion of both CD4+ and CD8+ blood T cells was observed from baseline to week 6. After ivuxolimab, CD8+ T cells had more expanded clones than CD4+ T cells on average. Low levels of normalized T-cell clonal expansion were also seen in some patients who did not respond. In the 0.1-3.0 mg/kg groups, partial responders were among the patients with the lowest normalized peripheral clonal expansion, particularly in CD8+ T cells.

The germline V gene (reference sequence) supplies CDR1 GTSNPN and CDR2 SVGIG. Inclusive of the bounding cysteine and phenylalanine, the CDR3 is 15 residues long. Left in the record is the CDR3 DNA by itself, 45 bases read in frame from the first base. V loses 3 bases of germline sequence and J loses 1 base, and the interval between the two ends is 13 bases. Genomic DNA was isolated from the sorted cells so that the TCRbeta CDR3 region could be sequenced. TCRbeta CDR3 regions were sequenced using the immunoSEQ Assay. Sourced from immuneACCESS, this table was stored by TCRdb with only in-frame sequences that have V and J called. A share of the clones is absent; for the studies checked, an unresolved V gene accounts for under half, and the remainder has no known explanation. This sample is represented by roughly 70,000 clones; around 84% of them were singletons. Clones ranked in the top ten supply about 2.3% of the sample.

Worth noting for this clone: The antigen it binds to is not known. Base qualities are not provided; no much larger clone lies one nucleotide away.

Patients with a history of autoimmune disease or receiving systemic immunosuppression were excluded from the trial. Peripheral blood for TCR sequencing was collected from all dose cohorts at baseline, on cycle 4 day 1, and on cycle 7 day 1. The samples were drawn from a first-in-human, open-label, multicenter phase I dose-escalation trial of ivuxolimab. The trial enrolled adults with locally advanced or metastatic head and neck squamous cell, hepatocellular, melanoma or renal cell carcinoma. Before TCR sequencing, CD4+ T cells and CD8+ T cells from peripheral blood were sorted into separate populations.

This receptor was taken from an adult with an advanced solid tumor such as melanoma, head and neck, liver or kidney cancer. This chain joins TRBV30 to TRBJ1-5, and possibly TRBD1, on 5 matching bases. The sample in question was CD4+ or CD8+ T cells sorted from blood, obtained in a trial of the OX40 agonist ivuxolimab. The CDR3 protein sequence reads: CAWSVPGASNQPQHF. The nucleotide sequence is given as TGTGCCTGGAGCGTCCCCGGGGCGAGCAATCAGCCCCAGCATTTT.